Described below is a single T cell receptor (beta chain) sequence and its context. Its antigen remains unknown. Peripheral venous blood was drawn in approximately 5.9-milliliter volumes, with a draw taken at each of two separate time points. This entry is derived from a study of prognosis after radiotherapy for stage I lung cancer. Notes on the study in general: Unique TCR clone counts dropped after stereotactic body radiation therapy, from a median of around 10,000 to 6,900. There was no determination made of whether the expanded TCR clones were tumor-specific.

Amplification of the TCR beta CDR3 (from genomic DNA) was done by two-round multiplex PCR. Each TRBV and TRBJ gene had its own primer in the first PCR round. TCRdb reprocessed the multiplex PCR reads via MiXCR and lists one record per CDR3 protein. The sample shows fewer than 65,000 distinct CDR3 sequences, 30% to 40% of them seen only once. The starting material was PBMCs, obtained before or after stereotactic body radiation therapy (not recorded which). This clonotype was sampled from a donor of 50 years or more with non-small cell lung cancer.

The CDR3, as DNA: TGTGCCTGGAGTGTTGCCCTCTATAATTCACCCCTCCACTTT. It codes for CAWSVALYNSPLHF. The chain employs TRBV30 and TRBJ1-6, with no clear D. CDR3 length: 14 residues. Germline-derived CDR1 and CDR2 are GTSNPN and SVGIG (reference sequence). V was trimmed by 0 bases and J by 3 bases, leaving 6 bases between them.